One sample yielded the 24 T cell receptor beta chains listed below, sequenced in a study of T cells in Graves' hyperthyroidism and ophthalmopathy (dated by TCRdb to between 2017 and 2020). Preparation of the library involved multiplex PCR. This sample was sequenced with an Illumina HiSeq 2000. TCR beta CDR3 regions were amplified from RNA transcripts. The first round of RT-PCR for the TCR CDR3 was performed with the HTBI primer set and the Qiagen OneStep RT-PCR kit. Using fastp trimming at Q25 and MiXCR clonotype assembly, TCRdb reanalyzed the public sequencing data and kept in-frame beta chains. Records with the same CDR3 protein are collapsed into one entry carrying the most frequent genes and DNA. The sample records 500,000 or so distinct CDR3 sequences, approximately 17% of which are singletons. Of the sample, roughly a sixth falls within the top ten clones. The sequenced material came from blood. Every receptor here comes from a young woman with Graves' ophthalmopathy.

This clonotype was seen many times. The chain joins TRBV6-1 to TRBJ1-1; D is unclear. The CDR3 runs to 15 residues. Trimming pared 5 bases from V and 1 base from J, leaving 14 bases between. Germline lookup yields CDR1 MNHNS and CDR2 SASEGT. The CDR3 DNA is TGTGCCAGCAGTTATACCACCAGGTCGAACACTGAAGCTTTCTTT. It translates to CASSYTTRSNTEAFF.

This clonotype was recorded at least ten times. The rearrangement joins TRBV18 to TRBJ1-2; TRBD1 agrees at 7 bases. J lost 1 base, V lost 2 bases, and 7 bases had no gene match. The CDR3 runs to 16 residues. Germline values: CDR1 KGHSH, CDR2 LQKENI. In nucleotides, the CDR3 is TGTGCCAGCTCACCAGACAGGGAAAACGTTAACTATGGCTACACCTTC. The encoded protein is CASSPDRENVNYGYTF.

This clonotype was seen at least ten times. V and J are TRBV6-1 and TRBJ1-2; D is undetermined. The CDR3 is made up of 12 amino acids. With 4 bases removed from V and 4 bases from J, the gap between germline ends came to 7 bases. Germline CDR1 is MNHNS and CDR2 is SASEGT. CDR3 in DNA: TGTGCCAGCAGTGTGGGCCCCTATGGCTACACCTTC. It yields the protein CASSVGPYGYTF.

This clonotype appeared a few times. V usage is TRBV20-1 and J usage is TRBJ1-2, with D unresolved. This CDR3 is 18 amino acids long. Germline assignment: CDR1 DFQATT and CDR2 SNEGSKA (reference sequence). Trimming cost V 4 bases and J 0 bases, with 24 bases left between them. The CDR3 region is CSANGEAVRAGANYGYTF. The CDR3 region has the DNA TGCAGTGCTAACGGGGAGGCGGTCCGGGCTGGAGCTAACTATGGCTACACCTTC.

This clonotype was recorded many times. This chain joins TRBV30 and TRBJ2-5, with D perhaps matching TRBD1 (6 bases). The CDR3 sequence is 13 residues long. V lost 4 bases and J lost 5, with 14 bases in between. CDR1 GTSNPN and CDR2 SVGIG come from the germline V gene (reference sequence). The CDR3 region is CAWKDRVQETQYF. CDR3 nucleotides: TGTGCCTGGAAGGACAGAGTCCAGGAGACCCAGTACTTC.

This clonotype was seen more than once but under ten times. This chain connects TRBV6-9 to TRBJ2-5, with TRBD1 matching 10 bases. The CDR3 extends over 12 amino acids. Germline trimming cut 4 bases from V and 10 bases from J; bases unmatched to any gene: 3. The germline gives CDR1 MNHGY, CDR2 SVAAGI. The CDR3 DNA sequence: TGTGCCAGCAGTTTCCGGGACAGGGGCCAGTACTTC. This translates into CASSFRDRGQYF.

This clonotype was detected many times. The CDR3 is CASSPSGQGSYGYTF. In DNA form, the CDR3 reads TGTGCCAGCAGCCCCTCCGGACAGGGGAGCTATGGCTACACCTTC. The chain has TRBV11-2 and TRBJ1-2; 9 bases map to TRBD1. CDR1 SGHAT and CDR2 FQNNGV come from the germline V gene. The junction had 8 bases not matched to a gene; V was cut back by 5 bases and J by 4 bases. CDR3 size: 15 residues. Filled out from reference TRBV11-2 and TRBJ1-2, the complete variable domain reads EAGVAQSPRYKIIEKRQSVAFWCNPISGHATLYWYQQILGQGPKLLIQFQNNGVVDDSQLPKDRFSAERLKGVDSTLKIQPAKLEDSAVYLCASSPSGQGSYGYTFGSGTRLTVV.

V and J are TRBV7-6 and TRBJ2-1, with a weak D call TRBD1 (5 bases). TRBJ2-7 matches the DNA end more closely, so the J call is doubtful. Germline lookup yields CDR1 SGHVS and CDR2 FNYEAQ. The CDR3 length is 17 residues. The CDR3 spells CASSLLAAGQAYNEQYF. Here the CDR3 DNA reads TGTGCCAGCAGCCTCCTCGCGGCAGGGCAGGCCTACAATGAGCAGTACTTC.

The chain couples TRBV6-1 to TRBJ2-3; no firm D call. Trimming took off 0 bases at V and 0 bases at J, with 10 bases between the two ends. Germline CDR1 reads MNHNS; CDR2 reads SASEGT. The CDR3 spans 16 residues. CDR3 in amino acids: CASSEALRASTDTQYF. The CDR3 nucleotides are TGTGCCAGCAGTGAAGCGCTTCGGGCTAGCACAGATACGCAGTATTTT.

This clonotype was found many times. The chain recombines TRBV30 with TRBJ2-1, with D perhaps TRBD2 (6 bases). The CDR3 contains 11 residues. Germline values: CDR1 GTSNPN, CDR2 SVGIG (reference sequence). V gave up 3 bases and J gave up 7 bases, with 7 bases separating them. CDR3 in amino acids: CAWREGNEQFF. For the CDR3, the DNA is TGTGCCTGGAGGGAGGGGAATGAGCAGTTCTTC.

There are a few counts of this clonotype. The gene calls are TRBV7-9 and TRBJ1-2; TRBD1 matches at 7 bases. The V gene's germline CDR1 is SEHNR and CDR2 FQNEAQ (reference sequence). This CDR3 is 12 amino acids long. Germline trimming cut 3 bases from V and 7 bases from J; bases unmatched to any gene: 2. CDR3 DNA sequence: TGTGCCAGCAGCTTGGGGGACAGTGGCTACACCTTC. Amino acid sequence: CASSLGDSGYTF.

The table lists this clonotype with a few counts. J is TRBJ2-6 and V is TRBV7-2; 8 bases are shared with TRBD1. V dropped 5 bases and J dropped 4; count of bases not matched to a gene: 7. There are 16 residues in the CDR3. Germline V gene sequence: CDR1 SGHTA, CDR2 FQGNSA. The CDR3 sequence is CASSPPTGVGANVLTF. CDR3 sequence (DNA): TGTGCCAGCAGCCCACCGACAGGGGTCGGGGCCAACGTCCTGACTTTC.

This rearrangement joins TRBV4-1 to TRBJ2-1; D tentatively fits TRBD1 or TRBD2 (5 bases each). Deletions cut 4 bases from V and 6 bases from J, with 16 bases between. Germline loops: CDR1 MGHRA, CDR2 YSYEKL. The CDR3 extends over 15 amino acids. CDR3 coding DNA: TGCGCCAGCAGCCTGTTGTCGGGACCGTCCAATGAGCAGTTCTTC. This codes for CASSLLSGPSNEQFF.

This clonotype was recorded many times. The J gene is TRBJ2-7, the V gene TRBV29-1, with D unresolved. The length of the CDR3 is 13 residues. V lost 4 bases to trimming and J lost 3 bases, with 13 bases between them. Germline values: CDR1 SQVTM, CDR2 ANQGSEA. CDR3 bases: TGCAGCGTTGGGGTGGGGAAACGCTACGAGCAGTACTTC. Protein: CSVGVGKRYEQYF.

In this sample, this clonotype turned up many times. This chain uses TRBV7-9 with TRBJ2-7, with TRBD1 matching over 7 bases. The CDR3 loop spans 18 amino acids. Germline trimming cut 7 bases from V and 4 bases from J; bases unmatched to any gene: 22. The germline CDR1 and CDR2 sequences are SEHNR and FQNEAQ (reference sequence). The CDR3 here is CASKDPTFVRGRGYEQYF. The CDR3 DNA sequence: TGTGCCAGCAAAGATCCAACCTTCGTAAGGGGGCGCGGGTACGAGCAGTACTTC.

This sequence joins TRBV15 and TRBJ2-1, with TRBD2 identical over 10 bases. The CDR3 sequence is 20 residues long. V was clipped by 4 bases and J by 8 bases; unmatched bases: 23. CDR1 and CDR2 (germline): LNHNV, YYDKDF (reference sequence). Here the CDR3 reads CATSIYFSVGLAARVDEQFF. The CDR3 coding sequence is TGTGCCACCAGCATATATTTTAGTGTCGGACTAGCGGCTAGGGTCGATGAGCAGTTCTTC.

As regards this clonotype: One base away lies a much larger clone, so this may be a sequencing read error. The chain uses TRBV20-1 and TRBJ2-7, with 7 bases fitting TRBD2. CDR1 is DFQATT and CDR2 is SNEGSKA in the germline V gene (reference sequence). The CDR3 contains 15 residues. The J segment lost 4 bases and the V segment lost 3 bases, leaving 12 bases of the junction unmatched. CDR3 sequence (DNA): TGCAGTGCTAGTGCGGGCCATAGCGGGTCTTACGAGCAGTACTTC. This sequence encodes CSASAGHSGSYEQYF.

There are a few counts of this clonotype. The chain links TRBV7-6 to TRBJ2-1; D may be TRBD1 or TRBD2 (7 bases each). This CDR3 comprises 16 residues. Germline assignment: CDR1 SGHVS and CDR2 FNYEAQ. Trimming took 4 bases from V and 8 from J, leaving 21 bases between them. The CDR3 region is CASSSVRGGEVDEQFF. In DNA form, the CDR3 reads TGTGCCAGCAGCTCGGTCAGGGGGGGGGAGGTGGATGAGCAGTTCTTC.

J is TRBJ2-7 and V is TRBV28; D is unclear. Germline CDR1 reads MDHEN; CDR2 reads SYDVKM. There are 12 residues in the CDR3. V gave up 6 bases and J gave up 4 bases, with 10 bases separating them. DNA for the CDR3: TGTGCCAGCAGCCAAGTCCGGTACGAGCAGTACTTC. This gives the protein CASSQVRYEQYF.

This clonotype was picked up a small number of times. J is TRBJ2-5 and V is TRBV10-3; D unclear. This CDR3 is built from 16 residues. V dropped 6 bases and J dropped 2 bases, with 19 bases sitting between them. The V gene's germline CDR1 is ENHRY and CDR2 SYGVKD. This chain's CDR3 is CAISPGRAQGQETQYF. The CDR3 bases are TGTGCCATCAGCCCAGGTAGGGCCCAAGGGCAAGAGACCCAGTACTTC.

This clonotype was observed at least ten times. The rearrangement joins TRBV6-2 or TRBV6-3 to TRBJ1-2; no definite D call. CDR1 and CDR2 (germline): MNHEY, SVGEGT. V was shortened by 10 bases and J by 7 bases, with 13 bases between the two germline ends. The CDR3 totals 11 residues. Here the CDR3 DNA reads TGTGCCACATCCTACTGGGCTGGCTACACCTTC. Amino acids: CATSYWAGYTF.

In this sample, this clonotype turned up a few times. The V gene is TRBV20-1, the J gene TRBJ2-5; 8 positions agree with TRBD1. V dropped 3 bases and J dropped 5; count of bases not matched to a gene: 8. Per the germline V gene, CDR1 is DFQATT and CDR2 is SNEGSKA (reference sequence). The length of the CDR3 is 14 residues. The DNA of the CDR3 is TGCAGTGCTAGTTTCCCTGACAGGGGCGAGACCCAGTACTTC. This translates into CSASFPDRGETQYF.

This clonotype has just a few counts. This chain connects TRBV2 to TRBJ2-2, with TRBD1 matching 9 bases. This CDR3 comprises 13 residues. V was clipped by 7 bases and J by 6 bases; unmatched bases: 3. Germline CDR1 SNHLY, CDR2 FYNNEI. The CDR3 DNA reads TGTGCCAGCACTCGGGACAGGGCCGGGGAGCTGTTTTTT. Translated, it gives CASTRDRAGELFF.

The chain has TRBV29-1 and TRBJ1-4; D is undetermined. The germline gives CDR1 SQVTM, CDR2 ANQGSEA. The length of the CDR3 is 13 residues. With 3 bases removed from V and 4 bases from J, the gap between germline ends came to 9 bases. The CDR3 nucleotides read TGCAGCGTTGACGGAGGGATTAATGAAAAACTGTTTTTT. Translated: CSVDGGINEKLFF. The whole variable domain, filled in from reference TRBV29-1 and TRBJ1-4, reads SAVISQKPSRDICQRGTSLTIQCQVDSQVTMMFWYRQQPGQSLTLIATANQGSEATYESGFVIDKFPISRPNLTFSTLTVSNMSPEDSSIYLCSVDGGINEKLFFGSGTQLSVL.